This record looks at one T cell receptor beta chain sequence and its context. In the original workflow: Amplification of reference gene primers was used by the study to estimate nucleated cell counts. The table came from immunoSEQ multiplex PCR; TCRdb's copy has only in-frame clones and leaves some out. V and J calls and clone size are given by that table; D and trimming were obtained from the DNA. The sample includes approximately 400,000 clones, roughly nine tenths of them seen just once. This specimen belongs to a study of blood T cell repertoires in COVID-19. Study-level information: COVID-19 samples, acute and convalescent, were from the United States, Italy and Spain.

The CDR3 loop spans 15 amino acids. Trimming removed 4 bases from V and 3 bases from J; junction bases left unmatched: 8. The germline V gene has CDR1 ENHRY and CDR2 SYGVKD. Material: peripheral blood. The chain employs TRBV10-3 and TRBJ2-5, with 7 bases that match TRBD2. The sequence derives from a man aged 40-49 years with acute or convalescent COVID-19. CDR3 in DNA: TGTGCCATCAGTGCGGGGGGAGGAGCGGAAGAGACCCAGTACTTC. It yields the protein CAISAGGGAEETQYF.